This TCR beta chain was documented in a study of technical replicates of blood from several donors. Produced via immunoSEQ multiplex PCR; TCRdb's table is partial and in-frame only. Counted here are 60,000 to 70,000 clones, roughly 86% occurring once; the ten biggest clones make up roughly 5%. The CDR3 is 15 amino acids. V was clipped by 4 bases and J by 5 bases; unmatched bases: 8. Looked up from germline, CDR1 is MNHEY and CDR2 is SMNVEV (reference sequence). The material sequenced was PBMCs. The source is a human donor in good health. Some clones in this sample may be carry-over from other donors' samples. The chain combines TRBV27 with TRBJ1-2; 9 positions agree with TRBD1. The CDR3 nucleotides are TGTGCCAGCAGTTGGTCGACAGGGGGGTTATATGGCTACACCTTC. Its protein is CASSWSTGGLYGYTF.